This T cell receptor (beta chain) was sequenced in a study of persistence of HIV-infected CD4 T cells. This was the immunoSEQ version 4 assay in survey mode. The method was immunoSEQ multiplex PCR; TCRdb's version includes in-frame clones alone and lacks a portion of them. The sample consists of 30,000 to 40,000 clones, roughly four fifths of them appearing once. This clone was counted once. What it recognizes is unknown. The CDR3 is made up of 14 amino acids. The V and J ends lost 6 bases and 3 bases, in that order; junction bases with no gene match: 4. The germline CDR1 and CDR2 sequences are KGHSH and LQKENI. Overlapping HIV-1 Gag 15-mer peptides at approximately 0.91 ug per peptide per mL were used. CD40L-negative CD69-negative CD45RO-high memory CD4+ T cells were sorted as populations depleted of antigen-responding cells.

Sample: CD4+ T cells sorted from PBMCs after approximately 19-hour stimulation, taken from a patient who received antiretroviral therapy. The TCR sequence derives from an adult woman with HIV who was CMV-seropositive. The gene calls are TRBV18 and TRBJ1-4; 7 nucleotides match TRBD1. The CDR3 sequence is CASSPGQPNEKLFF. CDR3 in DNA: TGTGCCAGCTCGCCGGGACAGCCTAATGAAAAACTGTTTTTT.